Shown below are 2 T cell receptor beta chains from a single sample sequenced in a study of shared clonotypes between healthy human individuals. TCRdb's copy holds only in-frame clones and misses some; the assay was immunoSEQ multiplex PCR. Found here are 950,000 to 1,300,000 clones, more than 65% of them singletons; the top ten hold approximately 1.5%. The sample comprised memory CD4+ T cells sorted from blood. The subset: CD45RA-negative fraction. The receptors were gathered from a man between 18 and 29 years old in good health.

The chain couples TRBV5-4 to TRBJ1-5, with D unclear. The CDR3 runs 12 residues. Trimming pared 2 bases from V and 3 bases from J, leaving 3 bases between. Germline CDR1 reads SGHNT; CDR2 reads YYREEE (reference sequence). As DNA, the CDR3 is TGTGCCAGCAGCTTTGACAATCAGCCCCAGCATTTT. It encodes CASSFDNQPQHF.

V usage is TRBV5-1 and J usage is TRBJ1-2; 9 bases agree with TRBD1. After removal of 0 bases from V and 8 bases from J, the junction contained 8 bases not matched to a gene. The CDR3 is 15 amino acids. CDR1 SGHRS and CDR2 YFSETQ come from the germline V gene. DNA for the CDR3: TGCGCCAGCAGCTTGGAACTACAGGGGGCTAAGGGCTACACCTTC. Amino acid sequence: CASSLELQGAKGYTF.